This T cell receptor beta chain was recorded in a study of T-cell reconstitution after alpha-beta-depleted transplantation in children. This clonotype was detected ten times or more. Preparation of the TCRbeta library involved a method that used unique molecular identifiers. Each CDR3 protein gets one entry after TCRdb re-called the PCR reads with MiXCR. The table lists some 48,000 distinct CDR3 sequences, about 5.7% of them singletons, with over 25% in the top ten. This clonotype was obtained from a female patient between 2 and 15 years old who had a stem cell transplant for aplastic anemia, so the T cells may come from the graft donor. The sample here was PBMCs, mostly from graft donor cells, taken 60 days after TCRalphabeta/CD19-depleted stem cell transplant.

CDR3 DNA: TGCAGCGCCGAAAGGGACACTGAAGCTTTCTTT. Its protein is CSAERDTEAFF. This sequence joins TRBV29-1 and TRBJ1-1; D is ambiguous. CDR1 and CDR2 from the germline V gene are SQVTM and ANQGSEA. The V end lost 7 bases, the J end lost 3 bases, and 9 bases lay between the germline ends. This CDR3 spans 11 amino acids.